This TCR beta chain was found in a study of identical twins. TCRdb passed the 5' RACE reads through MiXCR, listing each CDR3 protein once. The sample lists around 960,000 distinct CDR3 sequences; around 12% were seen once. With respect to this clonotype: Its matching antigen is unknown.

The CDR3 contains 17 residues. Trimming at V came to 0 bases and at J to 5 bases, leaving 11 bases not matched to a gene. The germline V gene has CDR1 MNHEY and CDR2 SVGEGT. Points from the study as a whole: Models predicted too little out-of-frame TCR alpha sharing in monozygotic twins. When twins shared out-of-frame alpha sequences, those sequences had excess low generation probability.

These data were also filed under a second study, of yellow fever vaccine responses in identical twins. From that second work: Twins' vaccine T cell responses were reported to seem partly convergent and partly personalized.

This TCR came from a woman aged 18-29 years in good health. The J gene is TRBJ2-5, the V gene TRBV6-2 or TRBV6-3, with 8 bases matching TRBD2. The specimen was PBMCs. CDR3 in amino acids: CASSYSGSGTRWETQYF. As DNA, the CDR3 is TGTGCCAGCAGTTACTCGGGTAGCGGGACGAGATGGGAGACCCAGTACTTC.